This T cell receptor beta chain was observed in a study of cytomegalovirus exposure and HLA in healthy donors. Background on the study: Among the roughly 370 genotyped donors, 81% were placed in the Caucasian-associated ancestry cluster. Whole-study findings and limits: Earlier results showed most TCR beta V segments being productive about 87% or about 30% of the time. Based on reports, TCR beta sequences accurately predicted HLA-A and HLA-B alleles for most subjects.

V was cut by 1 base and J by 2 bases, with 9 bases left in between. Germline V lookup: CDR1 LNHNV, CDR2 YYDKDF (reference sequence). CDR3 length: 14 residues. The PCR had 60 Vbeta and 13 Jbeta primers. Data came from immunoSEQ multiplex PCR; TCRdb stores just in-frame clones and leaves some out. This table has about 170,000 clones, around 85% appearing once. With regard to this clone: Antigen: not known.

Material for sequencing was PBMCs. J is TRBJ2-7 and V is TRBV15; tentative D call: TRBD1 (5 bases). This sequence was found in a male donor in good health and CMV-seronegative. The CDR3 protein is CATSRGGGPYEQYF. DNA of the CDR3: TGTGCCACCAGCAGAGGGGGCGGCCCCTACGAGCAGTACTTC. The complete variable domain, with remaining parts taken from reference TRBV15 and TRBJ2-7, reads DAMVIQNPRYQVTQFGKPVTLSCSQTLNHNVMYWYQQKSSQAPKLLFHYYDKDFNNEADTPDNFQSRRPNTSFCFLDIRSPGLGDTAMYLCATSRGGGPYEQYFGPGTRLTVT.